This TCR beta chain comes out of a study of Graves' ophthalmopathy and Graves' hyperthyroidism. Beta-chain TCR CDR3 regions were amplified from RNA transcripts. In the first round, RT-PCR was carried out with HTBI primers, and a multiplex PCR formed the second round. TCRdb recomputed calls from the multiplex PCR reads with MiXCR, one row per CDR3 protein. In the table there are about 660,000 distinct CDR3 sequences, under 50% of which are singletons. This clonotype was found a few times. This CDR3 region has 12 residues. V lost 6 bases and J lost 5, with 13 bases in between. Germline assignment: CDR1 SQVTM and CDR2 ANQGSEA.

The chain links TRBV29-1 to TRBJ2-5; weak D call: TRBD1 (6 bases). Source material: peripheral blood. The receptor was derived from an adult man with Graves' ophthalmopathy. The CDR3 loop is CSVRGGGETQYF. The DNA for the CDR3 is TGCAGCGTCCGAGGGGGTGGTGAGACCCAGTACTTC.